The 21 T cell receptor beta chains in this list originate from one sample, sequenced in a study of cytomegalovirus exposure and HLA in healthy donors. It was with 60 Vbeta and 13 Jbeta primers that the PCR ran. The protocol was immunoSEQ multiplex PCR, while the TCRdb copy is restricted to in-frame clones and leaves out a portion. The data contain about 200,000 clones, roughly 13% of them seen just once; the ten biggest clones take up about 7.8%. Input material: PBMCs. The receptor set was obtained from a man aged 50-59 years in good health and CMV-seropositive.

J is TRBJ2-5 and V is TRBV5-6, with D maybe TRBD2 (6 bases). Trimming removed 1 base at V and 5 bases at J, with 15 bases between. The CDR3 is 15 amino acids. CDR1 is SGHDT and CDR2 is YYEEEE in the germline V gene. The CDR3 loop is CASSLLGPGDETQYF. DNA of the CDR3: TGTGCCAGCAGCTTGCTAGGGCCGGGGGACGAGACCCAGTACTTC.

This clone was detected only a few times. Distinct nucleotide sequences in the sample also encode this CDR3. V and J are TRBV5-1 and TRBJ2-3; weak D call: TRBD2 (5 bases). V lost 2 bases and J lost 3, with 7 bases in between. Per germline, CDR1 SGHRS and CDR2 YFSETQ. This CDR3 is built from 13 residues. The CDR3 nucleotides are TGCGCCAGCAGCTTTCCGGGGACAGATACGCAGTATTTT. Protein sequence: CASSFPGTDTQYF.

V and J are TRBV7-3 and TRBJ2-1, with 7 bases aligning to TRBD2. CDR3 length equals 13 residues. Germline trimming cut 5 bases from V and 13 bases from J; bases unmatched to any gene: 11. The germline V gene has CDR1 SGHTA and CDR2 FQGTGA. The DNA for the CDR3 is TGTGCCAGCAGCCTCAACCCCCGGGGGGTCCAGTTCTTC. Its translation is CASSLNPRGVQFF. Full variable domain (rest looked up from reference TRBV7-3 and TRBJ2-1): GAGVSQTPSNKVTEKGKYVELRCDPISGHTALYWYRQSLGQGPEFLIYFQGTGAADDSGLPNDRFFAVRPEGSVSTLKIQRTERGDSAVYLCASSLNPRGVQFFGPGTRLTVL.

This clone has a handful of counts. This chain joins TRBV18 and TRBJ1-6; D is possibly TRBD1 (5 bases). The CDR3 has 16 residues. V lost 1 base and J 7 bases, leaving 14 bases between the germline ends. The germline V gene has CDR1 KGHSH and CDR2 LQKENI. The CDR3 loop is CASSPRKGAGNSPLHF. CDR3 sequence (DNA): TGTGCCAGCTCACCACGGAAAGGGGCTGGGAATTCACCCCTCCACTTT.

Only a few counts were recorded for this clone. The chain links TRBV5-8 to TRBJ2-3; a possible D gene is TRBD1 (5 bases). The CDR3 covers 13 residues. The germline V and J ends were trimmed by 4 bases and 0 bases, with 6 bases remaining between them. Per the germline V gene, CDR1 is SGHTS and CDR2 is YDEGEE. The DNA of the CDR3 is TGTGCCAGCAGCCGACAGAGCACAGATACGCAGTATTTT. It is translated as CASSRQSTDTQYF. Full variable domain (outside the CDR3, taken from reference TRBV5-8 and TRBJ2-3): EAGVTQSPTHLIKTRGQQATLRCSPISGHTSVYWYQQALGLGLQFLLWYDEGEERNRGNFPPRFSGRQFPNYSSELNVNALELEDSALYLCASSRQSTDTQYFGPGTRLTVL.

This clone has more than one count but fewer than ten. The chain uses TRBV7-9 and TRBJ2-3; 10 nucleotides match TRBD2. With V trimmed by 1 base and J by 4 bases, 2 bases remained unmatched. The CDR3 totals 15 residues. Per the germline V gene, CDR1 is SEHNR and CDR2 is FQNEAQ (reference sequence). The CDR3 spells CASSLVAGGPDTQYF. The DNA of the CDR3 is TGTGCCAGCAGCTTAGTAGCGGGGGGCCCAGATACGCAGTATTTT.

In its sample, this clone was seen a few times. V and J are TRBV5-6 and TRBJ2-1, with a possible D match to TRBD1 (6 bases). Deletions cut 0 bases from V and 13 bases from J, with 11 bases between. Germline loops: CDR1 SGHDT, CDR2 YYEEEE. The CDR3 is 12 residues long. This CDR3 reads CASSLDGGGQFF. CDR3 bases: TGTGCCAGCAGCTTGGATGGGGGCGGCCAGTTCTTC.

This clone was detected only a few times. The chain couples TRBV10-3 to TRBJ1-4; D is ambiguous. Trimming took off 6 bases at V and 5 bases at J, with 13 bases between the two ends. CDR1 and CDR2 (germline): ENHRY, SYGVKD. The CDR3 is 14 residues long. In DNA form, the CDR3 reads TGTGCCATCAGCCCAGGAGGGCGAAATGAAAAACTGTTTTTT. Translating gives CAISPGGRNEKLFF.

This clone turned up a few times. V is TRBV9 and J is TRBJ1-1; D may be TRBD1 (5 bases). The germline V and J ends were trimmed by 0 bases and 5 bases, with 14 bases remaining between them. The CDR3 contains 15 residues. CDR1 is SGDLS, CDR2 YYNGEE, per germline. The DNA for the CDR3 is TGTGCCAGCAGCGTAGAAGGGGCTCTATCAACTGAAGCTTTCTTT. This translates into CASSVEGALSTEAFF.

The chain has TRBV10-3 and TRBJ1-2, with 12 nucleotides matching TRBD1. The CDR3 runs to 15 residues. The germline gives CDR1 ENHRY, CDR2 SYGVKD. V shed 8 bases, J shed 9 bases, and the junction held 13 bases outside the gene matches. The CDR3 spells CAIQGTGGSVWRYTF. In DNA form, the CDR3 reads TGTGCCATCCAGGGGACAGGGGGCTCTGTGTGGCGCTACACCTTC.

The rearrangement links TRBV20-1 to TRBJ1-2; D is ambiguous. Trimming shortened V by 3 bases and J by 5 bases, and 4 bases separated the two germline ends. This CDR3 is 10 amino acids long. Germline CDR1 is DFQATT and CDR2 is SNEGSKA (reference sequence). Here the CDR3 reads CSASSYGYTF. DNA of the CDR3: TGCAGTGCTAGTTCTTATGGCTACACCTTC.

The chain is built from TRBV19 and TRBJ1-5, with 7 bases aligning to TRBD1. Germline CDR1 LNHDA, CDR2 SQIVND (reference sequence). V shed 7 bases, J shed 6 bases, and the junction held 6 bases outside the gene matches. CDR3 length: 13 amino acids. CDR3 amino acids: CASTGTAGQPQHF. As DNA, the CDR3 is TGTGCCAGTACCGGGACAGCTGGTCAGCCCCAGCATTTT.

CDR3 residues: CASSLAGTSGPPGTGELFF. The DNA of the CDR3 is TGTGCCAGCAGCTTGGCCGGGACTAGCGGACCTCCGGGCACCGGGGAGCTGTTTTTT. The chain combines TRBV5-5 with TRBJ2-2, with 11 bases lining up with TRBD2. This CDR3 has 19 residues. J lost 4 bases, V lost 0 bases, and 11 bases had no gene match. Per germline, CDR1 SGHKS and CDR2 YYEKEE (reference sequence).

A few counts support this clone. Within the sample, other DNA sequences also encode this same CDR3. The chain links TRBV28 to TRBJ2-2; 8 bases are shared with TRBD1. V shed 3 bases, J shed 2 bases, and the junction held 8 bases outside the gene matches. Germline loops: CDR1 MDHEN, CDR2 SYDVKM. The CDR3 has 17 residues. CDR3 sequence reads: CASSFPWTGPNTGELFF. CDR3 bases: TGTGCCAGCAGTTTCCCCTGGACAGGGCCCAACACCGGGGAGCTGTTTTTT.

The table lists this clone with a few counts. The chain employs TRBV13 and TRBJ2-5; 7 positions agree with TRBD2. CDR1 and CDR2 (germline): PRHDT, FYEKMQ (reference sequence). J lost 0 bases, V lost 7 bases, and 5 bases had no gene match. This CDR3 is built from 14 residues. DNA for the CDR3: TGTGCCAGCAAACGGGGGAGGGACCAAGAGACCCAGTACTTC. This codes for CASKRGRDQETQYF. Full variable domain (rest looked up from reference TRBV13 and TRBJ2-5): AAGVIQSPRHLIKEKRETATLKCYPIPRHDTVYWYQQGPGQDPQFLISFYEKMQSDKGSIPDRFSAQQFSDYHSELNMSSLELGDSALYFCASKRGRDQETQYFGPGTRLLVL.

The V call is TRBV20-1, the J call TRBJ2-5; D perhaps matches TRBD2 (5 bases). V gave up 3 bases and J gave up 6 bases, with 8 bases separating them. CDR1 DFQATT and CDR2 SNEGSKA come from the germline V gene (reference sequence). The CDR3 has 11 residues. The CDR3, as DNA: TGCAGTGCTAGCGCTAGCAAGACCCAGTACTTC. Encoded protein: CSASASKTQYF.

This clone has just a few counts. The chain uses TRBV14 and TRBJ1-1; D call uncertain. V lost 4 bases to trimming and J lost 3 bases, with 9 bases between them. The V gene's germline CDR1 is SGHDN and CDR2 FVKESK. CDR3 length: 13 residues. The chain's CDR3 is CASSLLEYTEAFF. In nucleotides, the CDR3 is TGTGCCAGCAGCCTACTTGAGTACACTGAAGCTTTCTTT. Variable domain in full (rest from reference TRBV14 and TRBJ1-1): EAGVTQFPSHSVIEKGQTVTLRCDPISGHDNLYWYRRVMGKEIKFLLHFVKESKQDESGMPNNRFLAERTGGTYSTLKVQPAELEDSGVYFCASSLLEYTEAFFGQGTRLTVV.

This rearrangement joins TRBV7-2 to TRBJ2-7; the match to TRBD2 covers 7 bases. The CDR3 consists of 14 residues. Germline V lookup: CDR1 SGHTA, CDR2 FQGNSA. The V and J ends lost 3 bases and 3 bases, in that order; junction bases with no gene match: 5. This chain's CDR3 is CASSLVPSGYEQYV. The CDR3 coding sequence is TGTGCCAGCAGCTTGGTCCCTAGCGGCTACGAGCAGTACGTC.

There are a few counts of this clone. The chain combines TRBV7-9 with TRBJ1-2; TRBD1 might be the D (5 bases). This CDR3 has 14 amino acids. Germline CDR1 and CDR2: SEHNR and FQNEAQ (reference sequence). Trimming stripped 9 bases from V and 2 bases from J, with 16 bases between. CDR3 DNA sequence: TGTGCCAGTACGGCCGGGGGAGGGAACTATGGCTACACCTTC. Translation gives CASTAGGGNYGYTF.

This chain connects TRBV7-6 to TRBJ2-3, with 7 bases that match TRBD1. The CDR3 has 14 residues. Trimming removed 2 bases from V and 3 bases from J; junction bases left unmatched: 2. Germline CDR1 reads SGHVS; CDR2 reads FNYEAQ. The CDR3 spells CASSLTGETDTQYF. DNA for the CDR3: TGTGCCAGCAGCTTAACAGGGGAGACAGATACGCAGTATTTT.

The chain joins TRBV29-1 to TRBJ1-2; tentatively, D is TRBD1 (5 bases). Trimming removed 7 bases from V and 7 bases from J, with 19 bases in between. The germline V gene has CDR1 SQVTM and CDR2 ANQGSEA. This CDR3 spans 13 amino acids. CDR3 region: CSARGGNNGGYTF. The CDR3 nucleotides are TGCAGCGCTCGGGGCGGGAACAATGGTGGCTACACCTTC. Together with reference TRBV29-1 and TRBJ1-2, the CDR3 gives the full variable domain: SAVISQKPSRDICQRGTSLTIQCQVDSQVTMMFWYRQQPGQSLTLIATANQGSEATYESGFVIDKFPISRPNLTFSTLTVSNMSPEDSSIYLCSARGGNNGGYTFGSGTRLTVV.